Included here is one T cell receptor beta chain sequence, with context. This specimen comes from a study of blood T cells in healthy people across ages. J was trimmed by 6 bases and V by 0 bases; bases with no gene match: 10. Looked up from germline, CDR1 is DFQATT and CDR2 is SNEGSKA (reference sequence). The length of the CDR3 is 16 residues. It was with a sample-barcoded 5' primer and a J-beta primer mix that a second PCR of roughly 6 to 12 cycles was run. MiXCR was run by TCRdb on the 5' RACE reads, yielding one entry per CDR3 protein. Of roughly 730,000 distinct CDR3 sequences in the sample, 56% are singletons; the top ten hold 25% to 30%.

The rearrangement joins TRBV20-1 to TRBJ2-3, with 9 bases matching TRBD2. The receptor comes from a man between 40 and 49 years old in good health. Sequencing was performed on blood. CDR3: CSARDSSSGSGDTQYF. DNA for the CDR3: TGCAGTGCTAGAGATAGTAGTAGCGGGAGCGGGGATACGCAGTATTTT.